These 3 T cell receptor beta chains originate from one sample sequenced in a study of somatic mutations in cytotoxic T cells in rheumatoid arthritis. Assay used: immunoSEQ multiplex PCR; TCRdb lists only in-frame clones, some missing. The profile shows about 18,000 clones, around four fifths of them singletons. Sample: CD8+ T cells sorted from blood. These receptors all come from a woman in her sixties in good health.

J is TRBJ2-7 and V is TRBV7-9, with TRBD2 matching over 8 bases. There are 14 residues in the CDR3. Germline values: CDR1 SEHNR, CDR2 FQNEAQ (reference sequence). The V segment lost 5 bases and the J segment 5 bases; nucleotides outside the gene matches: 8. CDR3 in DNA: TGTGCCAGCAGCCCCGCGTCGGGGGGGCACGAGCAGTACTTC. As protein: CASSPASGGHEQYF.

The chain has TRBV5-4 and TRBJ1-2; the D is unclear. The ends were cut back, 0 bases at V and 0 bases at J, with 9 bases in the middle. CDR1 and CDR2 (germline): SGHNT, YYREEE (reference sequence). The CDR3 consists of 15 residues. As DNA, the CDR3 is TGTGCCAGCAGCTTGGCGCCCGGTACTAACTATGGCTACACCTTC. Its translation: CASSLAPGTNYGYTF.

The V and J genes are TRBV13 and TRBJ2-2, with 10 bases lining up with TRBD1. The CDR3 is 16 residues long. V gave up 0 bases and J gave up 5 bases; unmatched junction bases: 3. Germline CDR1 and CDR2: PRHDT and FYEKMQ (reference sequence). The CDR3 DNA reads as TGTGCCAGCAGCTTAGGGGGACAGGGGTGGACCGGGGAGCTGTTTTTT. This gives the protein CASSLGGQGWTGELFF.